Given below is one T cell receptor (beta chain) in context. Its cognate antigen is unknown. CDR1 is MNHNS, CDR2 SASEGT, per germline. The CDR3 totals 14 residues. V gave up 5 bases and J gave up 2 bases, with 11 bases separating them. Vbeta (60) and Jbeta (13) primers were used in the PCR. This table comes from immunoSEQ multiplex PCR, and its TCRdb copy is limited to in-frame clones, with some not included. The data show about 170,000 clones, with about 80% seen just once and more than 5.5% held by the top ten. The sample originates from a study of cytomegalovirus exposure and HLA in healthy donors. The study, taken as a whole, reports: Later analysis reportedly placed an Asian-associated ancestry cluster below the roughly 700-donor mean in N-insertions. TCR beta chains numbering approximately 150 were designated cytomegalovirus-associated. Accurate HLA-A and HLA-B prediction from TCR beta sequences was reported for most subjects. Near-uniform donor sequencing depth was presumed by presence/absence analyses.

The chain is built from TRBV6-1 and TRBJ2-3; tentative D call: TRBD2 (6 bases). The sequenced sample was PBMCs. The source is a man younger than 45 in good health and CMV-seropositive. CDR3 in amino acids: CASSPGEHTDTQYF. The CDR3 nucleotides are TGTGCCAGCAGTCCGGGGGAGCACACAGATACGCAGTATTTT.